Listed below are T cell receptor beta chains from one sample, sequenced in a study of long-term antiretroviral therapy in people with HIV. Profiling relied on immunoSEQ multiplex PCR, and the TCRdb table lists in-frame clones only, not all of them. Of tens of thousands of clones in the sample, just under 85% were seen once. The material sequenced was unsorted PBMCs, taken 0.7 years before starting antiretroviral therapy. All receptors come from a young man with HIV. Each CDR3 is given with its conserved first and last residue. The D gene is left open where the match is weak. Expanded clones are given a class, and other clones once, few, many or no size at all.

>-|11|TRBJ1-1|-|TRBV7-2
TGTGCCAGCAGCCCCCTATCTGAAGCTTTCTTT
CASSPLSEAFF
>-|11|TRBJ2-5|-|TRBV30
TGTGCCTGGAGTCAAAAAGAGACCCAGTACTTC
CAWSQKETQYF
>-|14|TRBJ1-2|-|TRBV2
TGTGCCAGCAGCAAAATGGGTTTGAACTATGGCTACACCTTC
CASSKMGLNYGYTF
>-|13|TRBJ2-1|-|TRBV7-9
TGTGCCAGCAGCTTAGGTGGGGTCGGTGAGCAGTTCTTC
CASSLGGVGEQFF
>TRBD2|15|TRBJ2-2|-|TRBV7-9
TGTGCCAGCAGCCCGACTAGCGGGAACACCGGGGAGCTGTTTTTT
CASSPTSGNTGELFF
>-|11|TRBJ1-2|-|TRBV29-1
TGCAGCGTTCAGGACAGCTATGGCTACACCTTC
CSVQDSYGYTF
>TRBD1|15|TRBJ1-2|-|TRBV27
TGTGCCAGCAGTTTATTCGGCAGGGGGCTAGGAGGCTACACCTTC
CASSLFGRGLGGYTF
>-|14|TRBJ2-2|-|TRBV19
TGTGCCAGTAGTGAGGCCAGGACGCCCGGGGAGCTGTTTTTT
CASSEARTPGELFF
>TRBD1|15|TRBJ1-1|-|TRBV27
TGTGCCAGCAGTCTACCAGGACACAGGGGCACTGAAGCTTTCTTT
CASSLPGHRGTEAFF
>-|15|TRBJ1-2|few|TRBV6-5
TGTGCCAGCAGTGCCATATCAGGGTATGGCTATGGCTACACCTTC
CASSAISGYGYGYTF
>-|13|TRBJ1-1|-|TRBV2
TGTGCCAGCAGTGAACAGGGGACTTATGAAGCTTTCTTT
CASSEQGTYEAFF
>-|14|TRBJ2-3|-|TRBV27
TGTGCCAGCAGTAACCGGGACACCACAGATACGCAGTATTTT
CASSNRDTTDTQYF
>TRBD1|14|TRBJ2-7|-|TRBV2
TGTGCCAGCAGTGTGCTGGACAGGACCTACGAGCAGTACTTC
CASSVLDRTYEQYF
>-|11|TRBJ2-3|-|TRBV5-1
TGCGCCAGCAGCTTTTTAGATACGCAGTATTTT
CASSFLDTQYF
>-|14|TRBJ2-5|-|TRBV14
TGTGCCAGCAGCCTTAGTGACAGCCAAGAGACCCAGTACTTC
CASSLSDSQETQYF
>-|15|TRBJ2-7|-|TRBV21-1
TGTGCCAGCCCCCCGGGGACAGAGGTTTTCTACGAGCAGTACTTC
CASPPGTEVFYEQYF
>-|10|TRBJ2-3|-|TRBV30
TGTGCCTGGAAGGGAGATACGCAGTATTTT
CAWKGDTQYF
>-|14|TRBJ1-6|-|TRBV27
TGTGCCAGCTTGGACAGAGCCTTTAATTCACCCCTCCACTTT
CASLDRAFNSPLHF
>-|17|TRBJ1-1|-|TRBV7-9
TGTGCCAGCAGCTTAGGCTGGGGCGAGTATGCGGACACTGAAGCTTTCTTT
CASSLGWGEYADTEAFF
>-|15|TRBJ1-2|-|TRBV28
TGTGCCAGCAGTTCCCTACCGGGACGTCCGTATGGCTACACCTTC
CASSSLPGRPYGYTF
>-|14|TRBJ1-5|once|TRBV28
TGTGCCAGCAGCCCGTTGGACAGAAATCAGCCCCAGCATTTT
CASSPLDRNQPQHF
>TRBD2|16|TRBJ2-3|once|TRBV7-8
TGTGCCAGCAGCATCCTCAGCGGGGGCGGCACAGATACGCAGTATTTT
CASSILSGGGTDTQYF
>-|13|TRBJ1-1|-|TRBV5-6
TGTGCCAGCAGCTTGGGTCCCACCACTGAAGCTTTCTTT
CASSLGPTTEAFF
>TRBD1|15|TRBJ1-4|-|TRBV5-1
TGCGCCAGCAGCTTGGCTCATGGACAGGGTGAAAAACTGTTTTTT
CASSLAHGQGEKLFF
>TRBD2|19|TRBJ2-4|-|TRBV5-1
TGCGCCAGCAGCTTGGTTCCTAGCGGGAGCCAGATAGCCAAAAACATTCAGTACTTC
CASSLVPSGSQIAKNIQYF
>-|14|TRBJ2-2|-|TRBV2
TGTGCCAGCGCAGCGCCTTCGAACACCGGGGAGCTGTTTTTT
CASAAPSNTGELFF
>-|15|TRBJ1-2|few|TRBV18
TGTGCCAGCTCACCAAGAGCGGACAGCGCCTATGGCTACACCTTC
CASSPRADSAYGYTF
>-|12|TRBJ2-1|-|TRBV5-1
TGCGCCAGCAGCTTCCCCCCGACGGAGCAGTTCTTC
CASSFPPTEQFF
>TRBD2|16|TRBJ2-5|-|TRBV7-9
TGTGCCAGCAGCCCGACCGGGACTAAGACCGTCGAGACCCAGTACTTC
CASSPTGTKTVETQYF
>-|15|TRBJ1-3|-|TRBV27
TGTGCCAGCAGTTTATCGTGGGAATCTGGAAACACCATATATTTT
CASSLSWESGNTIYF
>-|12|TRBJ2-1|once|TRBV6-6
TGTGCCAGCAGTAACAAAGGGGATGAGCAGTTCTTC
CASSNKGDEQFF
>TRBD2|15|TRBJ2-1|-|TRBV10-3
TGTGCCATCAGTGACAGCGGGGGGGGATACAATGAGCAGTTCTTC
CAISDSGGGYNEQFF
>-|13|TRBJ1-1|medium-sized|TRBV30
TGTGCCTGGAGTGGTGATCGAAGGGGGAAAGCTTTCTTT
CAWSGDRRGKAFF
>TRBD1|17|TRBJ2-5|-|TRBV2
TGTGCCAGCACCACACCCACCCCCGGACAGGACCAAGAGACCCAGTACTTC
CASTTPTPGQDQETQYF
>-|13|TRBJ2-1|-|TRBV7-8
TGTGCCAGCAGCTTAGGGGACTACAATGAGCAGTTCTTC
CASSLGDYNEQFF
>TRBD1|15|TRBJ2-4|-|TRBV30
TGTGCCTGGAGTGCTTCCCCACAGGGGGCCAACATTCAGTACTTC
CAWSASPQGANIQYF
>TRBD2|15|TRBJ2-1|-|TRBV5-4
TGTGCCAGCAGGGGGACTAGCGGGGGGTACAATGAGCAGTTCTTC
CASRGTSGGYNEQFF
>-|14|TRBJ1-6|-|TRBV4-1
TGCGCCAGCAGCCCATGGGGTCTTGGGTCACCCCTCCACTTT
CASSPWGLGSPLHF
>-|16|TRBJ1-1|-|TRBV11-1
TGTGCCAGCAGCTACCAGGGAGGAAAAGTGAACACTGAAGCTTTCTTT
CASSYQGGKVNTEAFF
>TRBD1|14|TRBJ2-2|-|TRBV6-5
TGTGCCAGCAGAGGACAGGCTCTCACCGGGGAGCTGTTTTTT
CASRGQALTGELFF
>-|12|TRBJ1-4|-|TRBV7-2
TGTGCCAGCAGCTTAAGGGGGGAAAAACTGTTTTTT
CASSLRGEKLFF
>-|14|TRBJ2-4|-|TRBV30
TGTGCCCTGGGGGGCCCGGGCGCCAAAAACATTCAGTACTTC
CALGGPGAKNIQYF
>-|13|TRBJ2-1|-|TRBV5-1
TGCGCCAGCAGCTTCGGCGGATGGGATTTTGAGTTCTTC
CASSFGGWDFEFF
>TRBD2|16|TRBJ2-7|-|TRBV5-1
TGCGCCAGCAGCCTCCTCGCTAGCGGGGTAAGGTACGAGCAGTACTTC
CASSLLASGVRYEQYF
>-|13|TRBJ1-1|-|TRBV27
TGTGCCAGTCTCGCTGAATGGGGCACTGAAGCTTTCTTT
CASLAEWGTEAFF
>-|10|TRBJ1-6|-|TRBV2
TGTGCCAGCAGGGGTTCACCCCTCCACTTT
CASRGSPLHF
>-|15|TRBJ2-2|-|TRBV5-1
TGCGCCAGCACCTTGGTCGGCGGGAACACCGGGGAGCTGTTTTTT
CASTLVGGNTGELFF
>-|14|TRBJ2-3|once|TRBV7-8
TGTGCCAGCAGCTTCGGGACGATCACAGATACGCAGTATTTT
CASSFGTITDTQYF
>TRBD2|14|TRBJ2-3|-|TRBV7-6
TGTGCCAGCAGCCTGGGACTAGAGGCAGATACGCAGTATTTT
CASSLGLEADTQYF
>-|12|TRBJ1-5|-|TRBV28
TGTGCCAGCAGTGCGTCTAATCAGCCCCAGCATTTT
CASSASNQPQHF
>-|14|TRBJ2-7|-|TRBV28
TGTGCCAGCAGCCCGTCGCGGGGCTCCTACGAGCAGTACTTC
CASSPSRGSYEQYF
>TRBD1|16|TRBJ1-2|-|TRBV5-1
TGCGCCAGCAGCCCCCGAATGGACAGGGCTGGCTATGGCTACACCTTC
CASSPRMDRAGYGYTF
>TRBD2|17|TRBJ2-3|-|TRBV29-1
TGCAGCGTTGAAGATCGGGGACTAGCGGGAAGCACAGATACGCAGTATTTT
CSVEDRGLAGSTDTQYF
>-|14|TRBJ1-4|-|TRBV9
TGTGCCAGCAGCGCTGGGTCAACTAATGAAAAACTGTTTTTT
CASSAGSTNEKLFF
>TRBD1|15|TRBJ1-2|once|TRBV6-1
TGTGCCAGCAGTGAAAGGACAGGGGGCCTCTATGGCTACACCTTC
CASSERTGGLYGYTF
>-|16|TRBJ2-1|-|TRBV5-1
TGCGCCAGCAGCTGGGGGGACAGTTCAGGCGAGAATGAGCAGTTCTTC
CASSWGDSSGENEQFF
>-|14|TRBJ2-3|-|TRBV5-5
TGTGCCAGCAGCTTAGCGGCCAGCACAGATACGCAGTATTTT
CASSLAASTDTQYF
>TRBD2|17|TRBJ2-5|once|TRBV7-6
TGTGCCAGCAGCCCCCGTGGCCTAGCGGGGGTACAAGAGACCCAGTACTTC
CASSPRGLAGVQETQYF